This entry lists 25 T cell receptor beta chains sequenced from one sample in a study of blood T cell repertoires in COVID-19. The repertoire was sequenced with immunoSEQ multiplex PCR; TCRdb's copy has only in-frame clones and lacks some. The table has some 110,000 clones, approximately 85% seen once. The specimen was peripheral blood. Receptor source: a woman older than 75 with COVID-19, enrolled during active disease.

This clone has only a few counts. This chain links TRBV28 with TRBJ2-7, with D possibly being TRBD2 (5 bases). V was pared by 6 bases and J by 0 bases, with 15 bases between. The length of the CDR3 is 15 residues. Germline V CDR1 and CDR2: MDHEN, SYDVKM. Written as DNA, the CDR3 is TGTGCCAGCAGCTCTGGAGGCCAGAACTCCTACGAGCAGTACTTC. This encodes CASSSGGQNSYEQYF.

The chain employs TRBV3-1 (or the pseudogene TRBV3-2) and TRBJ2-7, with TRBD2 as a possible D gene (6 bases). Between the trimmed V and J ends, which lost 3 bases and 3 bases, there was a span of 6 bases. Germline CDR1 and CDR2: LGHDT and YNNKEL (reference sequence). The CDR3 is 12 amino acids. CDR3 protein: CASSQGGYEQYF. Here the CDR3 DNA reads TGTGCCAGCAGCCAGGGAGGCTACGAGCAGTACTTC.

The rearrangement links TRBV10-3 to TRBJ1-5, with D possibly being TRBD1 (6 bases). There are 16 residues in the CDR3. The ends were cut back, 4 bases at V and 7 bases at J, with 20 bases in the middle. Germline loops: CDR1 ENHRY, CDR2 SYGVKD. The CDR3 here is CAISAGTTPLPQPQHF. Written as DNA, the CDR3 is TGTGCCATCAGTGCAGGGACAACGCCGCTACCGCAGCCCCAGCATTTT.

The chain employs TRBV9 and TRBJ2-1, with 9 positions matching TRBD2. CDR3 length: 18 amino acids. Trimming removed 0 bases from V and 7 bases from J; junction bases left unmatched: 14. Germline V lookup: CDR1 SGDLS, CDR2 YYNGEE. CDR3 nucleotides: TGTGCCAGCAGCGTAGACCCAGCGGGAGGACCCTTTGCGAATGAGCAGTTCTTC. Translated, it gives CASSVDPAGGPFANEQFF.

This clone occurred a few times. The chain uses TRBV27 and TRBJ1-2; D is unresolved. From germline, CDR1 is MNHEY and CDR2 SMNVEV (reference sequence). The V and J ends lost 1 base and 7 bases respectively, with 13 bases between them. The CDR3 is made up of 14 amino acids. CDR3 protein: CASSLFSGVSGYTF. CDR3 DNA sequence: TGTGCCAGCAGTTTATTTAGCGGAGTCTCTGGCTACACCTTC.

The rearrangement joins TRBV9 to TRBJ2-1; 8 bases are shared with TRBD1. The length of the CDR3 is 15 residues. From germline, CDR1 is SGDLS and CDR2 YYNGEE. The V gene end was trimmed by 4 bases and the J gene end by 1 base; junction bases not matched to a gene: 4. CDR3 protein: CASSLGQGSYNEQFF. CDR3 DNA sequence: TGTGCCAGCAGCCTCGGACAGGGTTCCTACAATGAGCAGTTCTTC.

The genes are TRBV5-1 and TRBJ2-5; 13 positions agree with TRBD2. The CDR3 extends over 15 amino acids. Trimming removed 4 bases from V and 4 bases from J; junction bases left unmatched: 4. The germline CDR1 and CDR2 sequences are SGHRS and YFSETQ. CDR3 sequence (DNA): TGCGCCAGCAGCCAAGGACTAGCGGGAGTAGAGACCCAGTACTTC. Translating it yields CASSQGLAGVETQYF.

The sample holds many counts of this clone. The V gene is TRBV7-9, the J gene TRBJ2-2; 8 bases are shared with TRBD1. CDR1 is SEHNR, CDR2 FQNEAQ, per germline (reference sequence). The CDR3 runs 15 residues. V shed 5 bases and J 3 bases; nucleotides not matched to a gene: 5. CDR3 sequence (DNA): TGTGCCAGCAGCATCCAGACAGGGGACACCGGGGAGCTGTTTTTT. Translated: CASSIQTGDTGELFF. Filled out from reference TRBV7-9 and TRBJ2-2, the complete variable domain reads DTGVSQNPRHKITKRGQNVTFRCDPISEHNRLYWYRQTLGQGPEFLTYFQNEAQLEKSRLLSDRFSAERPKGSFSTLEIQRTEQGDSAMYLCASSIQTGDTGELFFGEGSRLTVL.

The CDR3 sequence is CASSPEALGNTIYF. Here the CDR3 DNA reads TGTGCCAGCAGCCCTGAGGCGCTCGGAAACACCATATATTTT. The J gene is TRBJ1-3, the V gene TRBV11-2; D is uncertain. V gave up 5 bases and J gave up 4 bases, with 12 bases separating them. This CDR3 is built from 14 residues. The germline gives CDR1 SGHAT, CDR2 FQNNGV.

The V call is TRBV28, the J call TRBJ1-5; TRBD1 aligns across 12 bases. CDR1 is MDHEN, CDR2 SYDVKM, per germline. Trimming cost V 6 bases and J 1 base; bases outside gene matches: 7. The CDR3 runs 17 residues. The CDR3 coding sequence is TGTGCCAGCAGGGGGGACAGGGGGCAGGGAAGCAATCAGCCCCAGCATTTT. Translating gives CASRGDRGQGSNQPQHF.

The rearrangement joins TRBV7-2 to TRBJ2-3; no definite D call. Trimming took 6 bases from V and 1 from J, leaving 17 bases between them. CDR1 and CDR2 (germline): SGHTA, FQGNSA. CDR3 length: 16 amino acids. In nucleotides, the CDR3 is TGTGCCAGCAGTTTACAGATAACCCTGCGCACAGATACGCAGTATTTT. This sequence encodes CASSLQITLRTDTQYF.

CDR3 in amino acids: CASSKGQGSDYEQYF. CDR3 DNA sequence: TGTGCCAGCAGCAAGGGACAGGGGTCCGACTACGAGCAGTACTTC. The gene calls are TRBV5-4 and TRBJ2-7; 10 bases match TRBD1. In germline, CDR1 is SGHNT, CDR2 YYREEE (reference sequence). V lost 4 bases and J lost 3; bases outside the gene matches: 7. The CDR3 has 15 amino acids.

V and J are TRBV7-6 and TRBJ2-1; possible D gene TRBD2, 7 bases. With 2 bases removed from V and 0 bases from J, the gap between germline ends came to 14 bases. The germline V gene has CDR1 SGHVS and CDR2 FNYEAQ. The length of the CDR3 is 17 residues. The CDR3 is CASSLSYGGASYNEQFF. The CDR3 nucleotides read TGTGCCAGCAGCTTATCCTATGGGGGGGCCTCCTACAATGAGCAGTTCTTC.

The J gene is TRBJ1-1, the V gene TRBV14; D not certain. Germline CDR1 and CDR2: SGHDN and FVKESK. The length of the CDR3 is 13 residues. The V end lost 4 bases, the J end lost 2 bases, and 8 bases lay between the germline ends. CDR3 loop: CASSRSGNTEAFF. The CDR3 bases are TGTGCCAGCAGCCGTTCAGGAAACACTGAAGCTTTCTTT.

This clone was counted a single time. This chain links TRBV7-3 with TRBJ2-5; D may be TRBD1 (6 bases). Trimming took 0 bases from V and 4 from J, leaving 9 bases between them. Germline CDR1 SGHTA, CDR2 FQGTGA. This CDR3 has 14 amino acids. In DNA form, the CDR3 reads TGTGCCAGCAGCTTAACCTCAGGGGCAGAGACCCAGTACTTC. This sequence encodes CASSLTSGAETQYF.

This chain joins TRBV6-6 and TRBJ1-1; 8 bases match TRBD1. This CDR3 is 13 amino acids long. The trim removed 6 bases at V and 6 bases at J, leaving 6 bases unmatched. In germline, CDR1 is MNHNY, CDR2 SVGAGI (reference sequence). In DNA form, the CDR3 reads TGTGCCAGCAGCACAGGGGGTAGGGCTGAAGCTTTCTTT. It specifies CASSTGGRAEAFF.

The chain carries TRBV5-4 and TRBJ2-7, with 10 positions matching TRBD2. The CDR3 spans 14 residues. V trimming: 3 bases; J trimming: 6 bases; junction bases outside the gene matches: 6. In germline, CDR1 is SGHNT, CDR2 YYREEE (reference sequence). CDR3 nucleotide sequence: TGTGCCAGCAGCTCTAGCGGGAGTGAGCGCGAGCAGTACTTC. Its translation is CASSSSGSEREQYF.

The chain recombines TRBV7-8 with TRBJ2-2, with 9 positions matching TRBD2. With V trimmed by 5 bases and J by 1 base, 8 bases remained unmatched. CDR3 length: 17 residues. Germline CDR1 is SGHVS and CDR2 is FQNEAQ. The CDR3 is CASSAAGGLRNTGELFF. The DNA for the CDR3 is TGTGCCAGCAGCGCAGCGGGAGGTCTGAGGAACACCGGGGAGCTGTTTTTT.

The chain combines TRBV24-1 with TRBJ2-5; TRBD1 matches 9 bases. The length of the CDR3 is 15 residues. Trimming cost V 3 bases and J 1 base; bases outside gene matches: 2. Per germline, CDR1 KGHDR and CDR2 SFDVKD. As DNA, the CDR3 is TGTGCCACCAGTGATGGGACAGGGCGCCAAGAGACCCAGTACTTC. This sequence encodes CATSDGTGRQETQYF.

The CDR3 DNA reads as TGTGCCAGCAGCTTGGCAGGGGAGACCCAGTACTTC. Translated, it gives CASSLAGETQYF. V and J are TRBV5-4 and TRBJ2-5; tentative D call: TRBD1 (5 bases). Germline V CDR1 and CDR2: SGHNT, YYREEE (reference sequence). This CDR3 spans 12 amino acids. Trimming removed 0 bases from V and 5 bases from J, with 5 bases in between.

The CDR3 region has the DNA TGTGCCAGCAGTTTTAGCGGCGATGAGCAGTTCTTC. Translation: CASSFSGDEQFF. The chain employs TRBV12-3 or TRBV12-4 and TRBJ2-1; D perhaps matches TRBD2 (6 bases). The CDR3 sequence is 12 residues long. V dropped 3 bases and J dropped 8 bases, with 8 bases sitting between them.

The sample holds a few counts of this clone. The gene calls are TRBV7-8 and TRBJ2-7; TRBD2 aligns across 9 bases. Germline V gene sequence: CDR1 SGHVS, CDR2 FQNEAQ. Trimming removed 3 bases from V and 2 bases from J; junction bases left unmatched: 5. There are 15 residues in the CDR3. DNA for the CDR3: TGTGCCAGCAGCTTCCAGCTAGCGGGAACCTACGAGCAGTACTTC. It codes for CASSFQLAGTYEQYF.

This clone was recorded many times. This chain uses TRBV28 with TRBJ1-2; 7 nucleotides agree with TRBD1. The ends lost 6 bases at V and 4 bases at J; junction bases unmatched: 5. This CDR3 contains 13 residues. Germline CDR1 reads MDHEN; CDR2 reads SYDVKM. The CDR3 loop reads CASSSGQAYGYTF. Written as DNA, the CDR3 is TGTGCCAGCAGCAGTGGACAGGCCTATGGCTACACCTTC.

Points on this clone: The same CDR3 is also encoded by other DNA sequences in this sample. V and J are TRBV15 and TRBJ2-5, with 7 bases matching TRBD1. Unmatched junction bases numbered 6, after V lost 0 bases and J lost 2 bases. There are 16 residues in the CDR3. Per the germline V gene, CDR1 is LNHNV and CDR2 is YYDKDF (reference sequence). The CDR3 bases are TGTGCCACCAGCAGAGATCCTGCAGGGGGACAAGAGACCCAGTACTTC. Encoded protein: CATSRDPAGGQETQYF. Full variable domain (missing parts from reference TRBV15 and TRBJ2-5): DAMVIQNPRYQVTQFGKPVTLSCSQTLNHNVMYWYQQKSSQAPKLLFHYYDKDFNNEADTPDNFQSRRPNTSFCFLDIRSPGLGDTAMYLCATSRDPAGGQETQYFGPGTRLLVL.

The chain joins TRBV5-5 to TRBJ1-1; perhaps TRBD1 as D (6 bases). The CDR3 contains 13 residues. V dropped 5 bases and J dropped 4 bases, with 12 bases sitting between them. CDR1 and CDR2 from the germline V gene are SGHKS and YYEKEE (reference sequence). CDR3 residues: CASRQDRFTEAFF. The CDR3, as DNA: TGTGCCAGCAGACAAGACAGGTTCACTGAAGCTTTCTTT.